Each of the 16 T cell receptor beta chains below was sequenced from the same sample in a study of blood T cell repertoires in COVID-19. Generated by immunoSEQ multiplex PCR, the TCRdb table keeps only in-frame clones and is missing some. The data show about 400,000 clones, with more than 70% seen just once and 0.95% to 1.5% held by the top ten. The sample consisted of peripheral blood. Receptors were obtained from a man aged 40-50 years with acute or convalescent COVID-19.

The chain combines TRBV6-5 with TRBJ2-3; TRBD2 matches 9 bases. The J segment lost 9 bases and the V segment lost 2 bases, leaving 3 bases of the junction unmatched. This CDR3 has 13 residues. Germline loops: CDR1 MNHEY, CDR2 SVGAGI. The CDR3 DNA reads TGTGCCAGCAGTTACAATAGCGGGGGCACGCAGTATTTT. It encodes CASSYNSGGTQYF.

The chain recombines TRBV28 with TRBJ2-5; 9 nucleotides align to TRBD1. Trimming cost V 6 bases and J 5 bases; bases outside gene matches: 13. The CDR3 is 16 amino acids. CDR1 MDHEN and CDR2 SYDVKM come from the germline V gene. CDR3 sequence: CASSRLGQGKSETQYF. The DNA of the CDR3 is TGTGCCAGCAGCCGACTCGGACAGGGGAAATCGGAGACCCAGTACTTC.

This chain links TRBV6-1 with TRBJ2-7, with D uncertain. The V gene lost 2 bases and the J gene lost 1 base, with 3 bases spanning the gap. Germline V CDR1 and CDR2: MNHNS, SASEGT. The CDR3 totals 12 residues. The CDR3 DNA reads TGTGCCAGCAGTGAACTATCCTACGAGCAGTACTTC. Its translation is CASSELSYEQYF.

The chain has TRBV5-1 and TRBJ2-3; maybe TRBD2 (5 bases). The CDR3 sequence is 18 residues long. V was clipped by 4 bases and J by 3 bases, with 24 bases between them. The V gene's germline CDR1 is SGHRS and CDR2 YFSETQ. The DNA of the CDR3 is TGCGCCAGCAGCGAAGGACTTCAAGCACCCGACGTTACAGATACGCAGTATTTT. Its translation is CASSEGLQAPDVTDTQYF.

This chain joins TRBV5-6 and TRBJ2-1; D ambiguous. V was clipped by 4 bases and J by 4 bases, with 9 bases between them. Germline values: CDR1 SGHDT, CDR2 YYEEEE. The CDR3 consists of 13 residues. In nucleotides, the CDR3 is TGTGCCAGCAGCCCCGCCAGTTACAATGAGCAGTTCTTC. Translated: CASSPASYNEQFF.

The chain employs TRBV12-5 and TRBJ2-4, with D perhaps TRBD1 (5 bases). The CDR3 has 16 residues. Trimming removed 2 bases at V and 10 bases at J, with 21 bases between. CDR1 is LGHNT, CDR2 FRNRAP, per germline. The CDR3: CASGLPPEGQKGIQYF. CDR3 DNA sequence: TGTGCTAGTGGTTTGCCCCCGGAAGGACAAAAGGGGATTCAGTACTTC.

The rearrangement uses TRBV28 and TRBJ1-5; D is perhaps TRBD1 (6 bases). V lost 8 bases and J lost 4, with 18 bases in between. The germline gives CDR1 MDHEN, CDR2 SYDVKM. CDR3 size: 15 residues. The CDR3 bases are TGTGCCAGCCGAAGCTCGGACAGCCCAAATCAGCCCCAGCATTTT. Residues: CASRSSDSPNQPQHF.

The V and J genes are TRBV7-9 and TRBJ2-7; no definite D call. Germline CDR1 and CDR2: SEHNR and FQNEAQ (reference sequence). The V end was cut by 0 bases, the J end by 12 bases, with 12 bases between. This CDR3 spans 12 amino acids. CDR3 protein: CASSLAGGHPYF. CDR3 sequence (DNA): TGTGCCAGCAGCTTAGCGGGTGGGCATCCGTACTTC.

The chain carries TRBV28 and TRBJ2-7; D call uncertain. CDR1 is MDHEN and CDR2 is SYDVKM in the germline V gene. Between the trimmed V and J ends, which lost 2 bases and 2 bases, there was a span of 7 bases. The CDR3 contains 13 residues. CDR3 protein: CASSLQITYEQYF. CDR3 sequence (DNA): TGTGCCAGCAGTTTACAGATAACCTACGAGCAGTACTTC. Combining the CDR3 with reference TRBV28 and TRBJ2-7 gives the whole variable domain DVKVTQSSRYLVKRTGEKVFLECVQDMDHENMFWYRQDPGLGLRLIYFSYDVKMKEKGDIPEGYSVSREKKERFSLILESASTNQTSMYLCASSLQITYEQYFGPGTRLTVT.

The gene calls are TRBV4-1 and TRBJ2-2; 10 positions match TRBD2. V trimming: 6 bases; J trimming: 2 bases; junction bases outside the gene matches: 9. The CDR3 extends over 17 amino acids. Germline loops: CDR1 MGHRA, CDR2 YSYEKL. CDR3 protein: CASRPEVAGGNTGELFF. For the CDR3, the DNA is TGCGCCAGCAGACCCGAGGTAGCGGGGGGAAACACCGGGGAGCTGTTTTTT.

The chain links TRBV28 to TRBJ1-2, with 10 bases lining up with TRBD1. V lost 7 bases, J lost 8 bases, and 10 bases stayed unmatched. Germline CDR1 MDHEN, CDR2 SYDVKM. This CDR3 region has 14 residues. The CDR3 DNA is TGTGCCAGCACCCCAGGTGGGACAGGGGAAGGCTACACCTTC. Protein: CASTPGGTGEGYTF.

J is TRBJ1-1 and V is TRBV7-3, with no clear D. CDR1 and CDR2 from the germline V gene are SGHTA and FQGTGA. The V gene lost 5 bases and the J gene lost 6 bases, with 16 bases spanning the gap. CDR3 size: 14 residues. In DNA form, the CDR3 reads TGTGCCAGCAGCACCTACGGGGTTTCTGCTGAAGCTTTCTTT. Residues: CASSTYGVSAEAFF.

V is TRBV19 and J is TRBJ1-4; D ambiguous. CDR1 and CDR2 from the germline V gene are LNHDA and SQIVND (reference sequence). CDR3 length: 14 amino acids. Trimming pared 7 bases from V and 0 bases from J, leaving 9 bases between. The CDR3 nucleotides read TGTGCCAGTATCGGCGGGACAACTAATGAAAAACTGTTTTTT. It yields the protein CASIGGTTNEKLFF.

This clone has a single count. V usage is TRBV3-1 (or the pseudogene TRBV3-2) and J usage is TRBJ1-1; 9 nucleotides line up with TRBD1. From germline, CDR1 is LGHDT and CDR2 YNNKEL (reference sequence). V was clipped by 4 bases and J by 6 bases; unmatched bases: 6. This CDR3 spans 14 amino acids. The CDR3 sequence: CASSRQGGRPEAFF. CDR3 DNA sequence: TGTGCCAGCAGCCGACAGGGGGGGAGGCCTGAAGCTTTCTTT.

V usage is TRBV18 and J usage is TRBJ2-7; D might be TRBD1 (5 bases). There are 14 residues in the CDR3. CDR1 and CDR2 from the germline V gene are KGHSH and LQKENI. V was trimmed by 2 bases and J by 3 bases, leaving 11 bases between them. The CDR3 here is CASSPTGHSYEQYF. CDR3 DNA sequence: TGTGCCAGCTCACCAACAGGCCATAGCTACGAGCAGTACTTC.

The chain combines TRBV30 with TRBJ2-3; TRBD1 might be the D (6 bases). The CDR3 consists of 12 residues. Trimming shortened V by 4 bases and J by 4 bases, and 9 bases separated the two germline ends. Germline V gene lookup returns CDR1 GTSNPN and CDR2 SVGIG (reference sequence). CDR3 DNA sequence: TGTGCCTGGACAGGGGAATCAGATACGCAGTATTTT. This codes for CAWTGESDTQYF. The whole variable domain, filled in from reference TRBV30 and TRBJ2-3, reads SQTIHQWPATLVQPVGSPLSLECTVEGTSNPNLYWYRQAAGRGLQLLFYSVGIGQISSEVPQNLSASRPQDRQFILSSKKLLLSDSGFYLCAWTGESDTQYFGPGTRLTVL.